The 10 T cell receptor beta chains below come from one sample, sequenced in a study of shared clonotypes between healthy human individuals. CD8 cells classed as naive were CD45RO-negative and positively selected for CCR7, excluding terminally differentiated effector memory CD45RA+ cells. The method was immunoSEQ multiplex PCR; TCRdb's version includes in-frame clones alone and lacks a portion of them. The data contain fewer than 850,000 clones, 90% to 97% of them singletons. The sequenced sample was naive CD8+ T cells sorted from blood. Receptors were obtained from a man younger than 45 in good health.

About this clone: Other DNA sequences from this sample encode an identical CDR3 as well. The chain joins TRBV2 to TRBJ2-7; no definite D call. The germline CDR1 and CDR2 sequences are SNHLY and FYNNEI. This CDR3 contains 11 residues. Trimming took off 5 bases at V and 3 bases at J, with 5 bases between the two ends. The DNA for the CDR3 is TGTGCCAGCAGTCCTAACTACGAGCAGTACTTC. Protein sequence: CASSPNYEQYF.

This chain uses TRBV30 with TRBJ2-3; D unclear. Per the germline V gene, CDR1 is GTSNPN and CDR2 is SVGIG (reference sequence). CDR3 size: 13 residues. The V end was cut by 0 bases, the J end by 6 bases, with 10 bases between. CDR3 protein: CAWSVSLPDTQYF. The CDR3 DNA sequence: TGTGCCTGGAGTGTGAGTCTCCCGGATACGCAGTATTTT.

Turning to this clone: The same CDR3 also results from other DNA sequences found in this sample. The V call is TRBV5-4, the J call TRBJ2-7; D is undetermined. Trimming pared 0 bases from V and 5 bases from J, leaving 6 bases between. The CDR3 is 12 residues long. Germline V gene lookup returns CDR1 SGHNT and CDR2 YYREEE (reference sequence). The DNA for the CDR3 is TGTGCCAGCAGCTTGGCCGGTAACGAGCAGTACTTC. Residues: CASSLAGNEQYF.

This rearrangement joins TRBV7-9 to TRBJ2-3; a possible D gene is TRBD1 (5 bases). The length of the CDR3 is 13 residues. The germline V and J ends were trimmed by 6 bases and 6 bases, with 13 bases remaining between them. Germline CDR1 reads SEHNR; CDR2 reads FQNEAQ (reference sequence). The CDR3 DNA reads TGTGCCAGCAGTATCAACAGGATTGATACGCAGTATTTT. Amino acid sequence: CASSINRIDTQYF.

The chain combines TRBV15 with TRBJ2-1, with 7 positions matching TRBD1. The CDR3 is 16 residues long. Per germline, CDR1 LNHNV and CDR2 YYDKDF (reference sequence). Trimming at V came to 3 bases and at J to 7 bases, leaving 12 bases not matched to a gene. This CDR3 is CATSRDRIITGNEQFF. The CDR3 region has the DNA TGTGCCACCAGCAGGGACAGGATTATTACGGGGAATGAGCAGTTCTTC.

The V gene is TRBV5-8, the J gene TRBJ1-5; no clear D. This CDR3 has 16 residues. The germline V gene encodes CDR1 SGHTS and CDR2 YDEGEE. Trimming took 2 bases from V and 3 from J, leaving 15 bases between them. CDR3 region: CASSFLHRGSNQPQHF. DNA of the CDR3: TGTGCCAGCAGCTTCCTCCACCGAGGATCCAATCAGCCCCAGCATTTT.

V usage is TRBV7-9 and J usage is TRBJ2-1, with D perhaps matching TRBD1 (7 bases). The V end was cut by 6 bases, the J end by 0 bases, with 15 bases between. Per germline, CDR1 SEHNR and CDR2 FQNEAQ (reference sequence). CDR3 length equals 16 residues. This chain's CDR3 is CASRNRGDSSYNEQFF. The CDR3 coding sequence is TGTGCCAGCAGAAACCGCGGGGACAGCTCCTACAATGAGCAGTTCTTC.

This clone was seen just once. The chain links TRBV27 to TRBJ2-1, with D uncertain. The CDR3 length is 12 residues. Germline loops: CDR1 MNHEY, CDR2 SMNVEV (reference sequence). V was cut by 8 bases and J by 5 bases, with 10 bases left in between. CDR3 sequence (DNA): TGTGCCAGCGGGCTTCCCCACAATGAGCAGTTCTTC. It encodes CASGLPHNEQFF.

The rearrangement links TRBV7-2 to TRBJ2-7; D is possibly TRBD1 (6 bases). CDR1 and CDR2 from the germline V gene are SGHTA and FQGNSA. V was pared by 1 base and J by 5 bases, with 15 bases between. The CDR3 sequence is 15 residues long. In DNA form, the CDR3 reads TGTGCCAGCAGCTTAGTCAGGGGCCCGCTTGACGAGCAGTACTTC. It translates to CASSLVRGPLDEQYF. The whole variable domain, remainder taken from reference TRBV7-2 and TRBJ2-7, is GAGVSQSPSNKVTEKGKDVELRCDPISGHTALYWYRQSLGQGLEFLIYFQGNSAPDKSGLPSDRFSAERTGGSVSTLTIQRTQQEDSAVYLCASSLVRGPLDEQYFGPGTRLTVT.

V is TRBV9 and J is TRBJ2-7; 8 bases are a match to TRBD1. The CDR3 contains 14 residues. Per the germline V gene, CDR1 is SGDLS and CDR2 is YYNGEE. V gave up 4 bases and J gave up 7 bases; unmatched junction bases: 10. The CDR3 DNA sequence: TGTGCCAGCAGCACTGGACAGGGTTCGGGAGAGCAGTACTTC. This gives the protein CASSTGQGSGEQYF.